Here is one TCR beta chain with its context. Its antigen is still unknown. This record comes from a study of cytomegalovirus exposure and HLA in healthy donors. Study findings and constraints: In an earlier analysis, in around 590 donors, most V segments appeared productive either ~87% or ~30% of the time.

Trimming cost V 3 bases and J 10 bases, with 9 bases left between them. Germline CDR1 reads WNHNN; CDR2 reads SYGVQD (reference sequence). This CDR3 contains 11 residues. The primer mix had 60 Vbeta and 13 Jbeta primers. Using immunoSEQ multiplex PCR, the repertoire was profiled, and TCRdb retains in-frame clones only, with some absent. The repertoire table contains about 130,000 clones. The source material was PBMCs. This chain joins TRBV10-1 and TRBJ1-1; D gene ambiguous. The TCR comes from a young man in good health and CMV-seronegative. CDR3 sequence reads: CASSEAGIAFF. Here the CDR3 DNA reads TGCGCCAGCAGTGAAGCCGGGATAGCTTTCTTT.